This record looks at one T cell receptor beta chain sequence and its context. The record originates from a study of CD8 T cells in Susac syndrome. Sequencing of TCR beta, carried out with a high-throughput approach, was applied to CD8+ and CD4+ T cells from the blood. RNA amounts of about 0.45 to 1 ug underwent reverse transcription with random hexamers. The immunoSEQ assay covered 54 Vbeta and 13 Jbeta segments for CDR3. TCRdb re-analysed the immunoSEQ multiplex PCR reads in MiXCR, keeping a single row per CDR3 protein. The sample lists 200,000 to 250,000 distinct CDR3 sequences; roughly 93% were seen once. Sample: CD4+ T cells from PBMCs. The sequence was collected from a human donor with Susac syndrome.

The CDR3 here is CASSVDGRISPLHF. CDR3 nucleotides: TGTGCCAGCAGCGTAGACGGTCGGATTTCACCCCTCCACTTT. V is TRBV9 and J is TRBJ1-6; D is uncertain. There are 14 residues in the CDR3. Germline values: CDR1 SGDLS, CDR2 YYNGEE. V was pared by 0 bases and J by 9 bases, with 10 bases between. The whole variable domain, remainder taken from reference TRBV9 and TRBJ1-6, is DSGVTQTPKHLITATGQRVTLRCSPRSGDLSVYWYQQSLDQGLQFLIQYYNGEERAKGNILERFSAQQFPDLHSELNLSSLELGDSALYFCASSVDGRISPLHFGNGTRLTVT.